The 10 T cell receptor beta chains below were found in one sample sequenced in a study of blood T cells in healthy people across ages. It was with a sample-barcoded 5' primer and a J-beta primer mix that a second PCR of roughly 6 to 11 cycles was run. Using its own MiXCR run on the 5' RACE reads, TCRdb lists one record per CDR3 protein. The table has about 780,000 distinct CDR3 sequences, roughly 60% seen once; the top ten hold roughly 26%. Material: blood. These receptors all come from a man aged 25-40 years in good health.

V and J are TRBV7-2 and TRBJ2-5, with 7 bases fitting TRBD2. V dropped 1 base and J dropped 2; count of bases not matched to a gene: 7. The CDR3 is made up of 16 amino acids. Germline V gives CDR1 SGHTA, CDR2 FQGNSA. This CDR3 reads CASSLEGRGRQETQYF. In DNA form, the CDR3 reads TGTGCCAGCAGCTTAGAGGGGCGGGGGAGACAAGAGACCCAGTACTTC.

This clonotype has only a few counts. The chain joins TRBV29-1 to TRBJ2-5; TRBD1 might be the D (6 bases). Trimming pared 6 bases from V and 2 bases from J, leaving 13 bases between. Germline V CDR1 and CDR2: SQVTM, ANQGSEA. The CDR3 runs to 13 residues. The DNA for the CDR3 is TGCAGCGTCCGGGACACGGGACAAGAGACCCAGTACTTC. This sequence encodes CSVRDTGQETQYF. Full variable domain (rest looked up from reference TRBV29-1 and TRBJ2-5): SAVISQKPSRDICQRGTSLTIQCQVDSQVTMMFWYRQQPGQSLTLIATANQGSEATYESGFVIDKFPISRPNLTFSTLTVSNMSPEDSSIYLCSVRDTGQETQYFGPGTRLLVL.

This sequence joins TRBV29-1 and TRBJ2-1, with D unclear. Germline V lookup: CDR1 SQVTM, CDR2 ANQGSEA. V shed 2 bases and J shed 0 bases, with 11 bases lying between them. The CDR3 has 15 residues. The CDR3 sequence: CSVESLLSSYNEQFF. The CDR3 bases are TGCAGCGTTGAAAGCTTATTGAGCTCCTACAATGAGCAGTTCTTC.

This clonotype was seen more than once but under ten times. This chain uses TRBV12-3 or TRBV12-4 with TRBJ2-3, with 7 bases lining up with TRBD2. V lost 4 bases to trimming and J lost 2 bases; unmatched junction nucleotides: 9. The CDR3 is made up of 16 amino acids. DNA of the CDR3: TGTGCCAGCAGTTCCCGGACTAGTCGGGTCACAGATACGCAGTATTTT. The encoded protein is CASSSRTSRVTDTQYF.

The CDR3 DNA reads TGTGCCAGCAGCGCCACATTTACTCGGGGTGCCAAAAACATTCAGTACTTC. Encoded protein: CASSATFTRGAKNIQYF. The rearrangement joins TRBV9 to TRBJ2-4; D is perhaps TRBD2 (5 bases). CDR1 is SGDLS, CDR2 YYNGEE, per germline. V lost 3 bases and J 1 base, leaving 17 bases between the germline ends. CDR3 size: 17 residues.

This clonotype has ten or more counts. The chain couples TRBV7-2 to TRBJ2-7; TRBD2 aligns across 8 bases. Germline CDR1 reads SGHTA; CDR2 reads FQGNSA. Trimming at V came to 0 bases and at J to 7 bases, leaving 14 bases not matched to a gene. CDR3 length: 17 amino acids. CDR3 bases: TGTGCCAGCAGCTTAGCGGGCGGAGGGCTAGCGGGCCTGGAGCAGTACTTC. This encodes CASSLAGGGLAGLEQYF.

The rearrangement links TRBV6-1 to TRBJ2-1; perhaps TRBD2 as D (6 bases). CDR1 and CDR2 (germline): MNHNS, SASEGT. CDR3 size: 15 residues. Trimming removed 6 bases at V and 1 base at J, with 13 bases between. CDR3 in amino acids: CASRRDSQSYNEQFF. In DNA, the CDR3 is TGTGCCAGCAGGCGGGACTCCCAGTCCTACAATGAGCAGTTCTTC.

This chain uses TRBV14 with TRBJ1-2, with D possibly being TRBD1 (6 bases). CDR3 length: 15 residues. Trimming stripped 4 bases from V and 4 bases from J, with 16 bases between. Germline lookup yields CDR1 SGHDN and CDR2 FVKESK. The CDR3 DNA sequence: TGTGCCAGCAGCCCTACCGCGGCGGGGGCCTATGGCTACACCTTC. Its protein is CASSPTAAGAYGYTF.

About this clonotype itself: A read error may explain this, as a much larger clone is one base away. The chain carries TRBV15 and TRBJ2-1; D call uncertain. V was trimmed by 0 bases and J by 4 bases, leaving 13 bases between them. This CDR3 has 16 amino acids. Per germline, CDR1 LNHNV and CDR2 YYDKDF (reference sequence). CDR3 nucleotide sequence: TGTGCCACCAGCAGAGATTTTGTCCTATCGTACAATGAGCAGTTCTTC. Translation: CATSRDFVLSYNEQFF.

The V and J genes are TRBV4-1 and TRBJ2-5; 8 positions agree with TRBD1. Germline CDR1 and CDR2: MGHRA and YSYEKL. V lost 0 bases, J lost 3 bases, and 9 bases stayed unmatched. The CDR3 runs 17 residues. The CDR3 reads CASSQDWFGQGKETQYF. The CDR3, as DNA: TGCGCCAGCAGCCAAGATTGGTTCGGACAGGGCAAAGAGACCCAGTACTTC.